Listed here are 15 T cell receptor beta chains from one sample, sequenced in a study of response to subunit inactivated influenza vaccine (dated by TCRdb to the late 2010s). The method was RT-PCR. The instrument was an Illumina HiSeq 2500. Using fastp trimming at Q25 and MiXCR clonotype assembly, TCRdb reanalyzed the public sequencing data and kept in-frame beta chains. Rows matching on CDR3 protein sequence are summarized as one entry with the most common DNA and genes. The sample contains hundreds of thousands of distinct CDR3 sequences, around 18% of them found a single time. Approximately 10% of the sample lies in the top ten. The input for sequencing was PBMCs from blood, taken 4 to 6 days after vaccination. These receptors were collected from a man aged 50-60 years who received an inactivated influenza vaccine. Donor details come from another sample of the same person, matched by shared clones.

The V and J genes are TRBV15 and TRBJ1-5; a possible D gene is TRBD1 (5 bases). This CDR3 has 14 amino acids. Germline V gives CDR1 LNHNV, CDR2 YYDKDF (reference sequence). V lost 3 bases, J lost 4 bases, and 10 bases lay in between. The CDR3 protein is CATSSGTANQPQHF. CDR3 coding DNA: TGTGCCACCAGCAGCGGGACCGCTAATCAGCCCCAGCATTTT.

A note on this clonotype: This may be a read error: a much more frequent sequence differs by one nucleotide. CDR3 bases: TGCAGCGTTGAAGGGTGGGTCGAGTCCCAGTACTTC. Translated: CSVEGWVESQYF. The chain carries TRBV29-1 and TRBJ2-5, with D unclear. This CDR3 has 12 amino acids. CDR1 is SQVTM, CDR2 ANQGSEA, per germline. V was pared by 1 base and J by 9 bases, with 12 bases between.

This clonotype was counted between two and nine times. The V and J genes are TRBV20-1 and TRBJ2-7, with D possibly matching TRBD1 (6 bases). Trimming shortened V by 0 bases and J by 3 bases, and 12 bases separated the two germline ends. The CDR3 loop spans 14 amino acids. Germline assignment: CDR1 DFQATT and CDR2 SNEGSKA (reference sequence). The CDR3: CSARDLAGDYEQYF. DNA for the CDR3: TGCAGTGCTAGAGATCTGGCAGGGGACTACGAGCAGTACTTC.

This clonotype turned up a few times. CDR3 amino acids: CASSLQQGFSGANVLTF. The CDR3 DNA reads as TGTGCCAGCAGTCTACAACAGGGATTCTCTGGGGCCAACGTCCTGACTTTC. The V gene is TRBV28, the J gene TRBJ2-6; TRBD1 might be the D (6 bases). Trimming took 5 bases from V and 0 from J, leaving 14 bases between them. The V gene's germline CDR1 is MDHEN and CDR2 SYDVKM. This CDR3 has 17 residues.

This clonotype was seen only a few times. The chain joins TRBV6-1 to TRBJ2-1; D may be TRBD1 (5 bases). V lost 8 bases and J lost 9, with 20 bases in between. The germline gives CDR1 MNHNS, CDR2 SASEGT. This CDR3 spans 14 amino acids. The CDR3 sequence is CASAEVDFQGEQFF. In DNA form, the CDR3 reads TGTGCCAGCGCTGAAGTGGATTTTCAGGGTGAGCAGTTCTTC.

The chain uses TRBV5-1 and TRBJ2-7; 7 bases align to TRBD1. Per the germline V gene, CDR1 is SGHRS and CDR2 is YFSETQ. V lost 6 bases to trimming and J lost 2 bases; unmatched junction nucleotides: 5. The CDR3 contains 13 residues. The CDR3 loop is CASTKGAPYEQYF. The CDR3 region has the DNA TGCGCCAGCACGAAGGGGGCCCCCTACGAGCAGTACTTC.

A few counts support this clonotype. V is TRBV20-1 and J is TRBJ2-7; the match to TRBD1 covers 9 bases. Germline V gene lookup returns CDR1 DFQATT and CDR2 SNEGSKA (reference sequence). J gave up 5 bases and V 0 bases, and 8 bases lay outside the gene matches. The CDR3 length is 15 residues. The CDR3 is CSARDPGTGLDEQYF. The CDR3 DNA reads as TGCAGTGCTAGAGATCCCGGGACAGGGTTAGACGAGCAGTACTTC.

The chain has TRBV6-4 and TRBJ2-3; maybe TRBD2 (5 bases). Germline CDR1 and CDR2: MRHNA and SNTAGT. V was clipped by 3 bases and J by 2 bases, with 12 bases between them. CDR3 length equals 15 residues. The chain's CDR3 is CASSDLVEDTDTQYF. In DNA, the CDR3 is TGTGCCAGCAGTGATCTCGTGGAGGACACAGATACGCAGTATTTT.

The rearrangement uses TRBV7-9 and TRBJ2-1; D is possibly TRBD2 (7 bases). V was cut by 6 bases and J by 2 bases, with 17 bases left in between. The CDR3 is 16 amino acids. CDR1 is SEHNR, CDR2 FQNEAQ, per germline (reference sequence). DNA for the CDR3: TGTGCCAGCAGGGAAAACGGGGAGGGGGCCTACAATGAGCAGTTCTTC. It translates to CASRENGEGAYNEQFF.

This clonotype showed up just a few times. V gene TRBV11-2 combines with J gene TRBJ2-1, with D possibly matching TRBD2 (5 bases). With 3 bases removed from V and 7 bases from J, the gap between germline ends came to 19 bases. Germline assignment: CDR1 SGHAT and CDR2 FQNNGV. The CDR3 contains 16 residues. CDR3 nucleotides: TGTGCCAGCAGCTTGTTAAAAGGCCCACCGGGAAATGAGCAGTTCTTC. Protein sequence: CASSLLKGPPGNEQFF. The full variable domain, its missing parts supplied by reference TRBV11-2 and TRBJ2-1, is EAGVAQSPRYKIIEKRQSVAFWCNPISGHATLYWYQQILGQGPKLLIQFQNNGVVDDSQLPKDRFSAERLKGVDSTLKIQPAKLEDSAVYLCASSLLKGPPGNEQFFGPGTRLTVL.

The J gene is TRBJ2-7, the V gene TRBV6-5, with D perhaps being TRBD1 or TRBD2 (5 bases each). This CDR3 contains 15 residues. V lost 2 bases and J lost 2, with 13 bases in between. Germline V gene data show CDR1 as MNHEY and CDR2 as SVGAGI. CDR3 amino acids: CASSYNGGAPYEQYF. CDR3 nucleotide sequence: TGTGCCAGCAGTTACAATGGGGGTGCCCCCTACGAGCAGTACTTC.

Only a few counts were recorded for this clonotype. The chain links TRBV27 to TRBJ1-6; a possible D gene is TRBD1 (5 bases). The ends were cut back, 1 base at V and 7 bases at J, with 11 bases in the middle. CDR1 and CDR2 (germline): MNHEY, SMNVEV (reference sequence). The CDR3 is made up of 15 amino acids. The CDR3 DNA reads TGTGCCAGCAGTTTATATGACAGCCTAAATTCACCCCTCCACTTT. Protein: CASSLYDSLNSPLHF.

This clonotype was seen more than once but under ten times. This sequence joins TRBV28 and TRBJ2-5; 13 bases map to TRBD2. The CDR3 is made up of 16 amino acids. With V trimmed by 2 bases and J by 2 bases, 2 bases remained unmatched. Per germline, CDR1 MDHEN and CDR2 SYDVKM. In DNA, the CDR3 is TGTGCCAGCAGTTTAGGGGGACTAGCGGGGCAAGAGACCCAGTACTTC. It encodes CASSLGGLAGQETQYF.

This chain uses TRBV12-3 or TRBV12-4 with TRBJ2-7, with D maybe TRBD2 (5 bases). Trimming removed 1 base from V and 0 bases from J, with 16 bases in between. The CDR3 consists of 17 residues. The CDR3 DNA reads TGTGCCAGCAGTTTAGAGGTCCGGACTGGGAGCTCCTACGAGCAGTACTTC. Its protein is CASSLEVRTGSSYEQYF.

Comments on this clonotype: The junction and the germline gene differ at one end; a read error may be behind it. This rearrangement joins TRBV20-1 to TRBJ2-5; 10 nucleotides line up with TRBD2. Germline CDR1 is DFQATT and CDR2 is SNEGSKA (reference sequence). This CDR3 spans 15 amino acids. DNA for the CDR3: TGCAGTGCTAGCTGGCTAGCGGGGGACCTTAAGACTCAGTACTTC. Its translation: CSASWLAGDLKTQYF.